This T cell receptor (beta chain) was recorded in a study of T cell repertoires and Cas9 in healthy adults. Study summary: CD4 and CD8 compartments: SpCas9-reactive T cells profiled for potency, cytotoxicity, lineage.

Profiled with immunoSEQ multiplex PCR; TCRdb holds only in-frame clones, not every one. The sample has around 20,000 clones, 90% seen once. Per germline, CDR1 MNHNS and CDR2 SASEGT. This CDR3 has 15 residues. Trimming took 6 bases from V and 3 from J; bases not matched to a gene: 11. The TCR sequence derives from a human donor in good health. V usage is TRBV6-1 and J usage is TRBJ2-7; 7 nucleotides match TRBD2. Sequenced sample: CD4+ effector T cells (CD127+, CD25-, CD137-, CD154-) from PBMCs; culture status not recorded. Here the CDR3 DNA reads TGTGCCAGCAGACCTTGGGAGGGGAGGATCTACGAGCAGTACTTC. Translating it yields CASRPWEGRIYEQYF.